This is a list of T cell receptor beta chains from one sample in a study of T cell responses to AZD1222 COVID-19 vaccine. Sequenced by immunoSEQ multiplex PCR; TCRdb stores in-frame clones only, minus some. The data show roughly 190,000 clones, approximately 90% seen once. The material sequenced was peripheral blood, taken 28 days after the second AZD1222 dose. The receptors here all came from an adult who received the AZD1222 COVID-19 vaccine. The CDR3 runs from the conserved cysteine through the conserved F or W. A clone size is listed for some rows: how often the clone was seen (once, few, many), or a class if it is expanded.

V: TRBV29-1
size: NA
CDR3: CSVEGVGQGDGYTF

V: TRBV14
size: NA
CDR3: CASSQARHGYTF

V: TRBV9
size: NA
CDR3: CASSDTGSGNTIYF

V: TRBV5-5
size: NA
CDR3: CASSSRFVGDNEQFF

V: TRBV6-5
size: NA
CDR3: CASKGGSHEQYF

V: TRBV18
size: NA
CDR3: CASSVTTGQDYGYTF

V: TRBV7-9
size: NA
CDR3: CASSLGQGSYNEQFF

V: TRBV9
size: NA
CDR3: CASSPTAGGSSYNEQFF

V: TRBV18
size: NA
CDR3: CASSHGGADEQFF

V: TRBV18
size: NA
CDR3: CASSPTENTEAFF

V: TRBV7-8
size: NA
CDR3: CASSLGPPTDTQYF

V: TRBV5-1
size: NA
CDR3: CASRSGRTSYEQYF

V: TRBV6-5
size: NA
CDR3: CASSLQASNEKLFF

V: TRBV5-5
size: NA
CDR3: CASRETPQPGPYEQYF

V: TRBV12-5
size: NA
CDR3: CASGLGHRTDTQYF

V: TRBV27
size: NA
CDR3: CASSLRPLGTDTQYF

V: TRBV7-2
size: few
CDR3: CASSLAAGAYEQYF

V: TRBV4-1
size: NA
CDR3: CASSQEVGLSKTDTQYF

V: TRBV6-1
size: NA
CDR3: CASSEGWDPVYGYTF

V: TRBV18
size: few
CDR3: CASSRDRDNSPLHF

V: TRBV5-1
size: NA
CDR3: CASSPGLSQSTEAFF